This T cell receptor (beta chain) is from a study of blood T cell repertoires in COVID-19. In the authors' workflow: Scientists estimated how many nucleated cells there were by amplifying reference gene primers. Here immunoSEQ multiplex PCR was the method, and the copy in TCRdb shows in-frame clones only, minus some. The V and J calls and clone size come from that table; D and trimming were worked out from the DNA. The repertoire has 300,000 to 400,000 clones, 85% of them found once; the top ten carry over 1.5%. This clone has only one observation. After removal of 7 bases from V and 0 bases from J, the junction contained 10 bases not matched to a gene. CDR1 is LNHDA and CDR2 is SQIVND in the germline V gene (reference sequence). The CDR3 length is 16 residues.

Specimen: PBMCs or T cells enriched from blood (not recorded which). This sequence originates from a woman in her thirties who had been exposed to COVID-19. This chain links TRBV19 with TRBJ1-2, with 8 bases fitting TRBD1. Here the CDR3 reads CASIPGGDRTNYGYTF. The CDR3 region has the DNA TGTGCCAGTATTCCTGGTGGGGACAGGACTAACTATGGCTACACCTTC.